Each of the 3 T cell receptor beta chains below was sequenced from the same sample in a study of blood T cell repertoires in COVID-19. Sequencing was performed with immunoSEQ multiplex PCR; in TCRdb, only in-frame clones are kept and a portion is missing. The repertoire consists of roughly 150,000 clones, with around four fifths occurring once and the leading ten covering about 2.7%. Sequencing used peripheral blood. Receptors originate from a woman of 80 years or more with COVID-19, enrolled during active disease.

The V gene is TRBV11-2, the J gene TRBJ1-6, with a tentative D call TRBD1 (6 bases). This CDR3 is built from 14 residues. Trimming left V 4 bases short and J 6 bases short, with 10 bases between. From germline, CDR1 is SGHAT and CDR2 FQNNGV. This CDR3 is CASSYRAGNSPLHF. The DNA for the CDR3 is TGTGCCAGCAGCTACAGGGCTGGTAATTCACCCCTCCACTTT. Full variable domain (outside the CDR3, taken from reference TRBV11-2 and TRBJ1-6): EAGVAQSPRYKIIEKRQSVAFWCNPISGHATLYWYQQILGQGPKLLIQFQNNGVVDDSQLPKDRFSAERLKGVDSTLKIQPAKLEDSAVYLCASSYRAGNSPLHFGNGTRLTVT.

V and J are TRBV3-1 (or the pseudogene TRBV3-2) and TRBJ1-2; TRBD1 matches at 7 bases. V lost 2 bases and J lost 5; bases outside the gene matches: 5. CDR1 is LGHDT and CDR2 is YNNKEL in the germline V gene (reference sequence). CDR3 length: 14 residues. The CDR3 here is CASSQFPGGYGYTF. DNA of the CDR3: TGTGCCAGCAGCCAATTCCCAGGGGGGTATGGCTACACCTTC.

The chain has TRBV19 and TRBJ1-4; 7 nucleotides agree with TRBD1. The CDR3 covers 13 residues. The germline V gene encodes CDR1 LNHDA and CDR2 SQIVND (reference sequence). Trimming at V came to 6 bases and at J to 8 bases, leaving 6 bases not matched to a gene. The CDR3 loop is CASSSTGREKLFF. DNA of the CDR3: TGTGCCAGTAGCTCGACAGGGCGGGAAAAACTGTTTTTT.